The 32 T cell receptor beta chains below were found in one sample sequenced in a study of naive and memory T cell subsets. TCR cDNA received a 3' ligated oligonucleotide that carried a UMI. Ligated cDNA underwent four rounds of PCR with nested alpha and beta constant region primers and SP2. From the 5' RACE reads, TCRdb called clonotypes with MiXCR, one entry per CDR3 protein. This sample yields roughly 48,000 distinct CDR3 sequences, of which 4.7% are seen a single time; around 0.84% belongs to the top ten. All receptors derive from a female donor in good health.

This clonotype showed up just a few times. In DNA, the CDR3 is TGTGCCAGCAGCCTACCATACAGATTAGCGGGAGTTGCGAATGAGCAGTTCTTC. Amino acid sequence: CASSLPYRLAGVANEQFF. The chain joins TRBV7-9 to TRBJ2-1; TRBD2 matches at 9 bases. There are 18 residues in the CDR3. Trimming took 5 bases from V and 7 from J; bases not matched to a gene: 18. Germline V gene lookup returns CDR1 SEHNR and CDR2 FQNEAQ (reference sequence).

This clonotype was found many times. The chain uses TRBV6-5 and TRBJ1-1, with a possible D match to TRBD1 (5 bases). V lost 6 bases, J lost 3 bases, and 11 bases lay in between. This CDR3 is 13 amino acids long. CDR1 is MNHEY and CDR2 is SVGAGI in the germline V gene. The CDR3 is CASSLGPHTEAFF. The CDR3 nucleotides read TGTGCCAGCAGCTTGGGACCCCACACTGAAGCTTTCTTT.

This clonotype has at least ten counts. The chain recombines TRBV7-9 with TRBJ2-3; D call uncertain. V was shortened by 7 bases and J by 4 bases, with 6 bases between the two germline ends. The CDR3 is 11 residues long. The germline CDR1 and CDR2 sequences are SEHNR and FQNEAQ (reference sequence). The CDR3 coding sequence is TGTGCCAGCACTGAGGCAGATACGCAGTATTTT. Encoded protein: CASTEADTQYF.

This clonotype appeared many times. The genes are TRBV20-1 and TRBJ1-1, with 8 bases fitting TRBD1. This CDR3 comprises 14 residues. Per the germline V gene, CDR1 is DFQATT and CDR2 is SNEGSKA (reference sequence). After removal of 5 bases from V and 4 bases from J, the junction contained 9 bases not matched to a gene. The CDR3 is CSALLGQDFTEAFF. CDR3 in DNA: TGCAGTGCTCTCCTGGGACAGGATTTCACTGAAGCTTTCTTT.

In its sample, this clonotype was seen many times. The chain is built from TRBV10-2 and TRBJ1-1, with D possibly TRBD1 on 5 matching bases. CDR3 size: 15 residues. Trimming pared 4 bases from V and 1 base from J, leaving 13 bases between. Germline V gives CDR1 WSHSY, CDR2 SAAADI. Written as DNA, the CDR3 is TGCGCCAGCAGTGGGGGGACGGGGGGGAACACTGAAGCTTTCTTT. Translating gives CASSGGTGGNTEAFF.

J is TRBJ2-1 and V is TRBV11-3, with D possibly matching TRBD2 (5 bases). Germline V CDR1 and CDR2: SGHNT, YENEEA. Trimming left V 1 base short and J 5 bases short, with 15 bases between. The CDR3 runs 16 residues. CDR3 protein: CASSLVVGATHNEQFF. In DNA, the CDR3 is TGTGCCAGCAGCTTAGTGGTGGGAGCAACTCACAATGAGCAGTTCTTC.

This clonotype was counted many times. The chain is built from TRBV28 and TRBJ2-5; TRBD1 might be the D (6 bases). Germline loops: CDR1 MDHEN, CDR2 SYDVKM. The CDR3 is 16 amino acids. Between the trimmed V and J ends, which lost 5 bases and 1 base, there was a span of 17 bases. The CDR3: CASSISRGRSQETQYF. The CDR3 DNA reads as TGTGCCAGCAGTATCTCCAGGGGCCGATCCCAAGAGACCCAGTACTTC.

In this sample, this clonotype turned up many times. This chain uses TRBV3-1 with TRBJ1-6; 9 bases line up with TRBD1. The V gene end was trimmed by 4 bases and the J gene end by 8 bases; junction bases not matched to a gene: 9. This CDR3 is 16 amino acids long. Germline CDR1 reads LGHDT; CDR2 reads YNNKEL (reference sequence). CDR3 amino acids: CASSPRQGGAHSPLHF. The CDR3 DNA reads as TGTGCCAGCAGCCCCAGACAGGGGGGGGCCCATTCACCCCTCCACTTT.

This clonotype has at least ten counts. This chain joins TRBV29-1 and TRBJ2-1; the match to TRBD2 covers 10 bases. Germline V gene sequence: CDR1 SQVTM, CDR2 ANQGSEA. The trim removed 2 bases at V and 6 bases at J, leaving 16 bases unmatched. This CDR3 is built from 18 residues. The CDR3 loop is CSVELTGASGRQVNEQFF. In DNA form, the CDR3 reads TGCAGCGTTGAATTGACGGGTGCTAGCGGGAGACAAGTCAATGAGCAGTTCTTC.

A few counts support this clonotype. The genes are TRBV5-8 and TRBJ2-1; D gene uncertain. In germline, CDR1 is SGHTS, CDR2 YDEGEE. The length of the CDR3 is 14 residues. V was pared by 2 bases and J by 2 bases, with 8 bases between. CDR3 nucleotides: TGTGCCAGCAGCTTAGGTAGGGCCTACAATGAGCAGTTCTTC. Encoded protein: CASSLGRAYNEQFF. Together with reference TRBV5-8 and TRBJ2-1, the CDR3 gives the full variable domain: EAGVTQSPTHLIKTRGQQATLRCSPISGHTSVYWYQQALGLGLQFLLWYDEGEERNRGNFPPRFSGRQFPNYSSELNVNALELEDSALYLCASSLGRAYNEQFFGPGTRLTVL.

Many counts were recorded for this clonotype. The chain links TRBV29-1 to TRBJ2-1; 11 bases agree with TRBD2. With V trimmed by 5 bases and J by 4 bases, 1 base remained unmatched. CDR1 is SQVTM, CDR2 ANQGSEA, per germline. The CDR3 extends over 13 amino acids. This CDR3 is CSVSSGGYNEQFF. In DNA form, the CDR3 reads TGCAGCGTTTCTAGCGGGGGGTACAATGAGCAGTTCTTC.

In this sample, this clonotype turned up many times. The chain joins TRBV29-1 to TRBJ1-4; no clear D. The CDR3 sequence is 11 residues long. Germline-derived CDR1 and CDR2 are SQVTM and ANQGSEA. The V end was cut by 4 bases, the J end by 4 bases, with 4 bases between. The CDR3 is CSVGGNEKLFF. CDR3 in DNA: TGCAGCGTTGGGGGTAATGAAAAACTGTTTTTT.

This clonotype occurred many times. The chain employs TRBV6-5 and TRBJ2-5; 8 bases fit TRBD1. Germline loops: CDR1 MNHEY, CDR2 SVGAGI. V shed 5 bases and J 5 bases; nucleotides not matched to a gene: 13. This CDR3 spans 16 amino acids. CDR3 protein: CASSLLQGAHGETQYF. The CDR3, as DNA: TGTGCCAGCAGTCTCCTCCAGGGGGCGCATGGGGAGACCCAGTACTTC.

In this sample, this clonotype turned up many times. This sequence joins TRBV7-9 and TRBJ1-3, with D perhaps TRBD1 (5 bases). CDR3 length equals 14 residues. With 5 bases removed from V and 5 bases from J, the gap between germline ends came to 13 bases. Looked up from germline, CDR1 is SEHNR and CDR2 is FQNEAQ (reference sequence). CDR3 nucleotides: TGTGCCAGCAGCCGGGGGGACCAGAGAAACACCATATATTTT. Its translation is CASSRGDQRNTIYF.

This clonotype was detected many times. The chain combines TRBV29-1 with TRBJ2-5, with TRBD1 matching over 8 bases. Germline V gene data show CDR1 as SQVTM and CDR2 as ANQGSEA. Trimming removed 0 bases from V and 6 bases from J; junction bases left unmatched: 3. The length of the CDR3 is 13 residues. In nucleotides, the CDR3 is TGCAGCGTTGAAGATGGGGACAGGCAGACCCAGTACTTC. Protein product: CSVEDGDRQTQYF.

This clonotype showed up many times. The chain is built from TRBV12-3 or TRBV12-4 and TRBJ1-2; a possible D gene is TRBD1 (5 bases). Trimming took off 5 bases at V and 2 bases at J, with 15 bases between the two ends. The length of the CDR3 is 15 residues. CDR3 sequence reads: CASSVPGRQNYGYTF. The CDR3 nucleotides are TGTGCCAGCAGTGTACCGGGACGGCAAAACTATGGCTACACCTTC.

Many counts were recorded for this clonotype. The chain employs TRBV5-5 and TRBJ2-1; D is ambiguous. Trimming took 2 bases from V and 4 from J, leaving 7 bases between them. The V gene's germline CDR1 is SGHKS and CDR2 YYEKEE (reference sequence). This CDR3 has 13 residues. The CDR3 loop is CASSLRDYNEQFF. The CDR3 DNA sequence: TGTGCCAGCAGCTTAAGGGATTACAATGAGCAGTTCTTC.

The chain couples TRBV29-1 to TRBJ2-3; D possibly matches TRBD1 or TRBD2 (5 bases each). Germline assignment: CDR1 SQVTM and CDR2 ANQGSEA. The CDR3 totals 13 residues. V shed 4 bases and J shed 4 bases, with 12 bases lying between them. In DNA, the CDR3 is TGCAGCGTTGCCCCCCGAGGGGCAGATACGCAGTATTTT. This codes for CSVAPRGADTQYF.

This clonotype was found many times. This chain connects TRBV4-2 to TRBJ1-3; TRBD1 matches 7 bases. CDR1 and CDR2 from the germline V gene are LGHNA and YNFKEQ. Unmatched junction bases numbered 6, after V lost 4 bases and J lost 0 bases. This CDR3 is built from 16 residues. The CDR3 nucleotides read TGTGCCAGCAGCCTTCGGACAGGAGCCTCTGGAAACACCATATATTTT. Translation: CASSLRTGASGNTIYF.

This clonotype was detected ten times or more. The CDR3 DNA reads TGTGCCAGCAGCGGTACAGGAGGTCAGCCCCAGCATTTT. Residues: CASSGTGGQPQHF. The chain recombines TRBV3-1 with TRBJ1-5, with D perhaps matching TRBD1 (5 bases). The CDR3 consists of 13 residues. Trimming took off 5 bases at V and 6 bases at J, with 11 bases between the two ends. Per the germline V gene, CDR1 is LGHDT and CDR2 is YNNKEL (reference sequence).

The sample holds many counts of this clonotype. The J gene is TRBJ2-7, the V gene TRBV20-1, with 7 bases aligning to TRBD1. Germline V lookup: CDR1 DFQATT, CDR2 SNEGSKA (reference sequence). The junction had 16 bases not matched to a gene; V was cut back by 4 bases and J by 7 bases. The CDR3 extends over 15 amino acids. As DNA, the CDR3 is TGCAGTGCTAAGGGACAGTCGACGACCCCTAGTGAGCAGTACTTC. Encoded protein: CSAKGQSTTPSEQYF.

This clonotype was detected many times. The chain employs TRBV20-1 and TRBJ2-1; TRBD2 is a possible D gene (6 bases). CDR3 length: 16 amino acids. Germline CDR1 reads DFQATT; CDR2 reads SNEGSKA (reference sequence). Trimming stripped 3 bases from V and 7 bases from J, with 22 bases between. The CDR3 sequence: CSARRWGEVDENEQFF. CDR3 DNA sequence: TGCAGTGCTAGGCGGTGGGGGGAGGTCGATGAGAATGAGCAGTTCTTC.

This clonotype was seen many times. The V and J genes are TRBV18 and TRBJ2-7; 10 bases match TRBD1. Germline V gene data show CDR1 as KGHSH and CDR2 as LQKENI. The CDR3 runs 15 residues. Unmatched junction bases numbered 7, after V lost 3 bases and J lost 5 bases. The CDR3 here is CASSPLTGGRDEQYF. In DNA, the CDR3 is TGTGCCAGCTCACCCTTGACAGGGGGCAGGGACGAGCAGTACTTC.

As concerns this clonotype: Just one base apart from a much larger clone, this may be a read error. This chain connects TRBV6-2 or TRBV6-3 to TRBJ2-4, with 7 bases matching TRBD2. Germline CDR1 is MNHEY and CDR2 is SVGEGT. The CDR3 loop spans 14 amino acids. DNA for the CDR3: TGTGCCAGCAACCCCAGCGGGAAGGTGAACAGTCAGTACTTC. Encoded protein: CASNPSGKVNSQYF.

This clonotype is classed as medium-sized. The chain employs TRBV9 and TRBJ2-3, with 7 bases that match TRBD1. J gave up 4 bases and V 4 bases, and 6 bases lay outside the gene matches. The CDR3 contains 14 residues. The germline V gene encodes CDR1 SGDLS and CDR2 YYNGEE. The chain's CDR3 is CASSTGAIPDTQYF. The CDR3 DNA is TGTGCCAGCAGCACAGGGGCAATCCCAGATACGCAGTATTTT. The full variable domain, its missing parts supplied by reference TRBV9 and TRBJ2-3, is DSGVTQTPKHLITATGQRVTLRCSPRSGDLSVYWYQQSLDQGLQFLIQYYNGEERAKGNILERFSAQQFPDLHSELNLSSLELGDSALYFCASSTGAIPDTQYFGPGTRLTVL.

This clonotype was recorded at least ten times. The rearrangement joins TRBV20-1 to TRBJ2-1; D is unresolved. The germline V and J ends were trimmed by 3 bases and 6 bases, with 6 bases remaining between them. The CDR3 contains 11 residues. CDR1 is DFQATT and CDR2 is SNEGSKA in the germline V gene (reference sequence). In DNA form, the CDR3 reads TGCAGTGCTAGTTGGGGCAATGAGCAGTTCTTC. Its translation: CSASWGNEQFF.

There are many counts of this clonotype. The CDR3 is CASSPKTREKLFF. CDR3 DNA sequence: TGTGCCAGCAGCCCCAAAACGAGAGAAAAACTGTTTTTT. The gene calls are TRBV7-2 and TRBJ1-4, with D unresolved. The germline gives CDR1 SGHTA, CDR2 FQGNSA. V was cut by 5 bases and J by 8 bases, with 12 bases left in between. This CDR3 spans 13 amino acids. The full variable domain, with the rest looked up from reference TRBV7-2 and TRBJ1-4, is GAGVSQSPSNKVTEKGKDVELRCDPISGHTALYWYRQSLGQGLEFLIYFQGNSAPDKSGLPSDRFSAERTGGSVSTLTIQRTQQEDSAVYLCASSPKTREKLFFGSGTQLSVL.

The V gene is TRBV20-1, the J gene TRBJ2-7, with a tentative D call TRBD1 (5 bases). The germline V gene encodes CDR1 DFQATT and CDR2 SNEGSKA (reference sequence). This CDR3 is built from 15 residues. V lost 3 bases to trimming and J lost 4 bases, with 19 bases between them. The CDR3 DNA follows: TGCAGTGCTAGGCCCCAGGGCCATGCCGATTACGAGCAGTACTTC. Amino acid sequence: CSARPQGHADYEQYF.

The chain joins TRBV28 to TRBJ2-7; 9 positions agree with TRBD2. Germline CDR1 is MDHEN and CDR2 is SYDVKM. The CDR3 sequence is 15 residues long. V trimming: 3 bases; J trimming: 2 bases; junction bases outside the gene matches: 5. The DNA for the CDR3 is TGTGCCAGCAGTTTTCCTAGCGGGAAAACCTACGAGCAGTACTTC. This gives the protein CASSFPSGKTYEQYF.

This clonotype was recorded at least ten times. The chain has TRBV24-1 and TRBJ2-1; tentatively, D is TRBD1 (6 bases). Per the germline V gene, CDR1 is KGHDR and CDR2 is SFDVKD. The CDR3 consists of 18 residues. The ends were cut back, 4 bases at V and 0 bases at J, with 18 bases in the middle. CDR3 in DNA: TGTGCCACCAGTGACCCCCGGACAGCGAGTAGCTCCTACAATGAGCAGTTCTTC. Its translation is CATSDPRTASSSYNEQFF.

This clonotype was recorded many times. The V call is TRBV12-3 or TRBV12-4, the J call TRBJ2-3, with TRBD2 as a possible D gene (7 bases). The V and J ends lost 3 bases and 4 bases respectively, with 14 bases between them. This CDR3 spans 15 amino acids. In nucleotides, the CDR3 is TGTGCCAGCAGTTTCACGGGGGGCTCGGCAGATACGCAGTATTTT. Its translation: CASSFTGGSADTQYF.

This clonotype was seen many times. The genes are TRBV7-6 and TRBJ2-5; TRBD2 might be the D (5 bases). This CDR3 comprises 14 residues. With 5 bases removed from V and 5 bases from J, the gap between germline ends came to 15 bases. Germline lookup yields CDR1 SGHVS and CDR2 FNYEAQ. Here the CDR3 reads CASSNPTRVETQYF. CDR3 bases: TGTGCCAGCAGCAACCCGACGAGGGTGGAGACCCAGTACTTC.